The 5 T cell receptor beta chains below all came from one sample that was sequenced in a study of T-cell reconstitution after alpha-beta-depleted transplantation in children. Unique molecular identifiers were incorporated when the TCRbeta library was constructed. TCRdb independently ran MiXCR on the PCR reads; one entry per CDR3 protein. This table has 70,000 to 95,000 distinct CDR3 sequences, 15% to 18% appearing once. Sequences were derived from PBMCs, mostly from graft donor cells, sampled 180 days after TCRalphabeta/CD19-depleted stem cell transplant. All receptors come from a male patient between 2 and 10 years old who had a stem cell transplant for acute lymphoblastic leukemia, so the T cells may come from the graft donor.

Here the CDR3 DNA reads TGTGCCAGCAGTGTCAGGGATTCGGGGGCCAACGTCCTGACTTTC. Protein: CASSVRDSGANVLTF. This chain links TRBV27 with TRBJ2-6; possible D gene TRBD1, 5 bases. The CDR3 contains 15 residues. From germline, CDR1 is MNHEY and CDR2 SMNVEV (reference sequence). Trimming took off 5 bases at V and 4 bases at J, with 12 bases between the two ends.

This clonotype has a count of ten or more. J is TRBJ1-2 and V is TRBV9, with a possible D match to TRBD1 (6 bases). CDR1 and CDR2 from the germline V gene are SGDLS and YYNGEE. CDR3 length: 14 residues. Between the trimmed V and J ends, which lost 3 bases and 8 bases, there was a span of 17 bases. CDR3 region: CASSEEGGGRGYTF. CDR3 sequence (DNA): TGTGCCAGCAGCGAGGAAGGGGGAGGGCGCGGCTACACCTTC.

V and J are TRBV12-3 or TRBV12-4 and TRBJ1-5; no clear D. The CDR3 extends over 15 amino acids. The V and J ends lost 3 bases and 8 bases respectively, with 17 bases between them. Written as DNA, the CDR3 is TGTGCCAGCAGTTTTTTTCAGGCGAGTCCTAAGCCCCAGCATTTT. It translates to CASSFFQASPKPQHF.

The table lists this clonotype with many counts. The chain recombines TRBV28 with TRBJ2-3, with 7 bases that match TRBD1. Trimming cost V 3 bases and J 4 bases; bases outside gene matches: 10. CDR1 and CDR2 from the germline V gene are MDHEN and SYDVKM. The CDR3 is made up of 16 amino acids. The CDR3, as DNA: TGTGCCAGCAGTTTCCGACAGGGTCGCATCGCAGATACGCAGTATTTT. This codes for CASSFRQGRIADTQYF.

In this sample, this clonotype turned up a few times. The chain couples TRBV29-1 to TRBJ2-7; D unresolved. This CDR3 is built from 13 residues. Germline values: CDR1 SQVTM, CDR2 ANQGSEA. Trimming stripped 5 bases from V and 0 bases from J, with 11 bases between. DNA for the CDR3: TGCAGCGTTAACACACGGAGCTCCTACGAGCAGTACTTC. Encoded protein: CSVNTRSSYEQYF.